Included here is one T cell receptor gamma chain sequence, with context. The target antigen is unknown. This DNA's translation differs at residue 10 from TCRdb's protein, which comes from a much larger clone; a read error is likely, and the protein shown is translated from the DNA. Bulk repertoires came from Vgamma9/Vdelta2+ or Vdelta2-negative gammadelta T cells flow-sorted from PBMC. The record originates from a study of γδ T cells in repeated Plasmodium falciparum infection. Looking at the study overall: Donors were malaria-exposed Malian children or age- and gender-matched Australian children. Over roughly 600 days, donors received four mosquito-bite P. falciparum NF54 infections. Each infection was followed by sampling at 21 days, plus baseline and some pre-infection draws. Study-level points and caveats: Vdelta2-negative gammadelta repertoires appeared less diverse and less shared in Malian than Australian children.

TCRdb reprocessed the multiplex PCR reads through CATT. The sample lists roughly 32,000 gamma-chain clones; 1.4% were seen once. Germline V gene data show CDR1 as EGSTGY and CDR2 as YDSYTSSV. This CDR3 contains 13 residues. This chain joins TRGV4 and TRGJ1 or TRGJ2. Since TCRdb gives no J gene, matching the DNA to germline was used here to assign it. Input material: gamma-delta T cells from blood. This sequence originates from a pool of human donors (malaria-infected and uninfected, not separated). The chain's CDR3 is CATWDGRCYEKLF. The CDR3 nucleotides read TGTGCCACCTGGGATGGGCGGTGTTATGAGAAACTCTTT.